Only a few counts were recorded for the clone carrying this TCR beta chain. The plating included around 200,000 irradiated, violet-dye-labeled stimulator cells together with around 200,000 CFSE-labeled responder cells. These data come from a study of graft-versus-host responses after intestinal transplantation. At the level of the study: Anti-thymocyte globulin induction preceded approximately three years of tacrolimus and steroid maintenance in all recipients. Study-wide points: GvH clonotypes were identified within recipient marrow, with a subset emerging first in ileum or blood.

Using immunoSEQ multiplex PCR, the repertoire was profiled, and TCRdb retains in-frame clones only, with some absent. Of some 10,000 clones listed, roughly 38% were seen once; the top ten hold approximately 13%. Germline V gives CDR1 ENHRY, CDR2 SYGVKD. V lost 3 bases, J lost 4 bases, and 15 bases stayed unmatched. The CDR3 has 18 residues. The chain uses TRBV10-3 and TRBJ1-5; 7 nucleotides agree with TRBD1. This clonotype originated in a human patient who received an intestinal transplant. The sequences come from alloreactive CD8+ T cells from a mixed lymphocyte reaction culture, collected before intestinal transplant. Sample subset: CFSE-low proliferating T cells sorted from roughly 6-day pre-transplant mixed lymphocyte reaction (GvH or HvG direction). The CDR3 sequence: CAISDIWTGEVTNQPQHF. The CDR3 DNA reads as TGTGCCATCAGTGATATTTGGACAGGAGAAGTAACTAATCAGCCCCAGCATTTT.